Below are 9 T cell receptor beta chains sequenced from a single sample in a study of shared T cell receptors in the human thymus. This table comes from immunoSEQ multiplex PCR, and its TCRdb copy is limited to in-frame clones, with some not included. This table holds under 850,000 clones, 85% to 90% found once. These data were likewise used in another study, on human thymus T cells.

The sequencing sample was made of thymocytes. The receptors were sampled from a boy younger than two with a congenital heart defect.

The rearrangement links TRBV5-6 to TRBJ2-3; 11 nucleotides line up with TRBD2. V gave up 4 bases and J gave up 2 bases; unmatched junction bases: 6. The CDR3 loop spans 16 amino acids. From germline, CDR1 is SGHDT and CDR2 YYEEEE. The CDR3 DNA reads TGTGCCAGCAGCGTCACTAGCGGGAGACCCACAGATACGCAGTATTTT. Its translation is CASSVTSGRPTDTQYF.

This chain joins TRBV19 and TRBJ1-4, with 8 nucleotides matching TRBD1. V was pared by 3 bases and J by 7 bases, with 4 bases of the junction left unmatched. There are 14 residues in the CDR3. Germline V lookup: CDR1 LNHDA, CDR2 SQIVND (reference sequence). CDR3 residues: CASSIPGQGEKLFF. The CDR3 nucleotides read TGTGCCAGTAGTATTCCCGGACAGGGTGAAAAACTGTTTTTT.

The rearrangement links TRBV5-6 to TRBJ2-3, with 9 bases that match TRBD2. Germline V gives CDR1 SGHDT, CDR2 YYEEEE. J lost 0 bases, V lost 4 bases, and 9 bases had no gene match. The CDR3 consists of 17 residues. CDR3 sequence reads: CASSPRSGRPSTDTQYF. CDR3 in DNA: TGTGCCAGCAGCCCTAGGAGCGGGAGGCCTAGCACAGATACGCAGTATTTT.

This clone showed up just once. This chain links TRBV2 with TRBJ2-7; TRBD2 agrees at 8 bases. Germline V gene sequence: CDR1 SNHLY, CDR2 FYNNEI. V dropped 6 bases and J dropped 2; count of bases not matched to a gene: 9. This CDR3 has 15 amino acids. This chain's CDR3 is CASRWVLAATYEQYF. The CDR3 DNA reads TGTGCCAGCAGGTGGGTACTAGCGGCGACCTACGAGCAGTACTTC. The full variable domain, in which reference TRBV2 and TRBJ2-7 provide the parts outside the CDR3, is EPEVTQTPSHQVTQMGQEVILRCVPISNHLYFYWYRQILGQKVEFLVSFYNNEISEKSEIFDDQFSVERPDGSNFTLKIRSTKLEDSAMYFCASRWVLAATYEQYFGPGTRLTVT.

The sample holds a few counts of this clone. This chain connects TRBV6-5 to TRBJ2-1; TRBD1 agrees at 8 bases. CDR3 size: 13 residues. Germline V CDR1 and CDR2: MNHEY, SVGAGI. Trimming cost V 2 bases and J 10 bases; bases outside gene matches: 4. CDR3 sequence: CASSYHTGGEQFF. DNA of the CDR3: TGTGCCAGCAGTTACCATACAGGGGGAGAGCAGTTCTTC.

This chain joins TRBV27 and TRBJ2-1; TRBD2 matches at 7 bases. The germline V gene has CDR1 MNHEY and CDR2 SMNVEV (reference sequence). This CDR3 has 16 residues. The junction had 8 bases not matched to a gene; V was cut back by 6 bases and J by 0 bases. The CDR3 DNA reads TGTGCCAGCAGACCGACTAGCTGGAGCTCCTACAATGAGCAGTTCTTC. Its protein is CASRPTSWSSYNEQFF.

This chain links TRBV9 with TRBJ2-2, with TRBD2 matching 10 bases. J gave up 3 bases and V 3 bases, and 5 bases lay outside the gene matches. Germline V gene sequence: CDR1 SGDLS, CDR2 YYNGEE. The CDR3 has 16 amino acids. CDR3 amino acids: CASSASGLAYTGELFF. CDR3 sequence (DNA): TGTGCCAGCAGCGCCTCGGGACTAGCGTACACCGGGGAGCTGTTTTTT.

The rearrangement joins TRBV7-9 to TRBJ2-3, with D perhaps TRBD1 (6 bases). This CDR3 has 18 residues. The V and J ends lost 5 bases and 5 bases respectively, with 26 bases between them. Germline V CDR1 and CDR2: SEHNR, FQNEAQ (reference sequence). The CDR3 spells CASSPLLKGEPDEDTQYF. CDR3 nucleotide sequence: TGTGCCAGCAGCCCCTTGCTGAAGGGGGAGCCGGATGAAGATACGCAGTATTTT. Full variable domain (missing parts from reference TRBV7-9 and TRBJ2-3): DTGVSQNPRHKITKRGQNVTFRCDPISEHNRLYWYRQTLGQGPEFLTYFQNEAQLEKSRLLSDRFSAERPKGSFSTLEIQRTEQGDSAMYLCASSPLLKGEPDEDTQYFGPGTRLTVL.

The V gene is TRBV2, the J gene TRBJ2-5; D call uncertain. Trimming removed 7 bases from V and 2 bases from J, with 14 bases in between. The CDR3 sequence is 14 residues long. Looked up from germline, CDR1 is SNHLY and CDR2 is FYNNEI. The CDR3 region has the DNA TGTGCCAGCATTCCAGTCCCCTTTCAAGAGACCCAGTACTTC. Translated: CASIPVPFQETQYF.